This T cell receptor (beta chain) was sequenced in a study of PD-L1 blockade in urothelial cancer. The wider study: The patients had undergone anywhere from 0 to 3 prior chemotherapy regimens.

Germline CDR1 reads SGHVS; CDR2 reads FNYEAQ. The CDR3 is 14 amino acids. Trimming left V 2 bases short and J 6 bases short, with 11 bases between. Sequencing used immunoSEQ multiplex PCR; TCRdb keeps in-frame clones, though not all of them. There are around 33,000 clones in the sample; roughly nine tenths occur only once, and 8% lies in the top ten. The sample's time point: peripheral blood 6 weeks after treatment start. The sample consisted of PBMCs, taken around atezolizumab (anti-PD-L1) treatment. The chain combines TRBV7-6 with TRBJ2-1; the D is unclear. The sequence was obtained from a man older than 75 with urothelial cancer. CDR3 amino acids: CASSLNLRANEQFF. The CDR3 DNA sequence: TGTGCCAGCAGCTTAAACTTGAGAGCCAATGAGCAGTTCTTC.